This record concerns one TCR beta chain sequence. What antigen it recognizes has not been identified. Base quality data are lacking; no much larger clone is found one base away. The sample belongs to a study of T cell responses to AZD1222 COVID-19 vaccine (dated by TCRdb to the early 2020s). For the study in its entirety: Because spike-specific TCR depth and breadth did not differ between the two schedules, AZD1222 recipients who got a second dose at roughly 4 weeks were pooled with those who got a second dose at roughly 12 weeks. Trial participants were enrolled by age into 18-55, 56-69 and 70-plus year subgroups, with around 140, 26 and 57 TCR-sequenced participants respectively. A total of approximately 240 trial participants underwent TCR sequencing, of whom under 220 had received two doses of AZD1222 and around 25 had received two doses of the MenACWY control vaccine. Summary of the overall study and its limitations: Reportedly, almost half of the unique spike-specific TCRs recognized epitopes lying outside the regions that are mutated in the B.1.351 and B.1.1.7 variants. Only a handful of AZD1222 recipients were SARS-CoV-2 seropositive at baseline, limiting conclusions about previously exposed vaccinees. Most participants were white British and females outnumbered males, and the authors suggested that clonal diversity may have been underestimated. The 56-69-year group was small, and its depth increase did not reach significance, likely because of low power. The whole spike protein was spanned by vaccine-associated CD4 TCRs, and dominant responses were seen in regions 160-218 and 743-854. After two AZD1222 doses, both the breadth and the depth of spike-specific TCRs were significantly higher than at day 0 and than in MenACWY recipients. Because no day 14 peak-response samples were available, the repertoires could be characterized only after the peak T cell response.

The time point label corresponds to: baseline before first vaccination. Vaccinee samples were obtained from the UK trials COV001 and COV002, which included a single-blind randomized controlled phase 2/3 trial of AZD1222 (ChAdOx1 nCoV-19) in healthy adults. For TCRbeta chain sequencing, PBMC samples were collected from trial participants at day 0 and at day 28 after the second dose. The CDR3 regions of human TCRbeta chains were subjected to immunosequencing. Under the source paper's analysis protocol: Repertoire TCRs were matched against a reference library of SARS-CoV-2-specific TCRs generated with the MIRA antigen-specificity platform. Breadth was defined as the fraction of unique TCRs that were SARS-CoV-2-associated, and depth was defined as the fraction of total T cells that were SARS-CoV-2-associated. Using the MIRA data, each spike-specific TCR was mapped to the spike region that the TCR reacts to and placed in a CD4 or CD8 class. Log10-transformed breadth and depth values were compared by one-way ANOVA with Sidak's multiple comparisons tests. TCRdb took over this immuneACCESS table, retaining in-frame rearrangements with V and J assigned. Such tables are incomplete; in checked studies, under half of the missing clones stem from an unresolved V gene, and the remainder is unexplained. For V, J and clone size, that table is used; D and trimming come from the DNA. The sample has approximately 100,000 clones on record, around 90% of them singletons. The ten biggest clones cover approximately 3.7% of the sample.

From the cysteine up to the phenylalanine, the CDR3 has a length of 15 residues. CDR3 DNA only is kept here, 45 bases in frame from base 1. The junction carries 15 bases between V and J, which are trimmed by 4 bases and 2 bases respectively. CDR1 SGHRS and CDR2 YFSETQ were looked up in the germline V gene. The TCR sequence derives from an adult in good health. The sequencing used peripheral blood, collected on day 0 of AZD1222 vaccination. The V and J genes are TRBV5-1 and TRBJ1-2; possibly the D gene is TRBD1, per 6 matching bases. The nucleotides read TGCGCCAGCAGCCCCCGGGGGGCAGGAAACTATGGCTACACCTTC. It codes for CASSPRGAGNYGYTF.